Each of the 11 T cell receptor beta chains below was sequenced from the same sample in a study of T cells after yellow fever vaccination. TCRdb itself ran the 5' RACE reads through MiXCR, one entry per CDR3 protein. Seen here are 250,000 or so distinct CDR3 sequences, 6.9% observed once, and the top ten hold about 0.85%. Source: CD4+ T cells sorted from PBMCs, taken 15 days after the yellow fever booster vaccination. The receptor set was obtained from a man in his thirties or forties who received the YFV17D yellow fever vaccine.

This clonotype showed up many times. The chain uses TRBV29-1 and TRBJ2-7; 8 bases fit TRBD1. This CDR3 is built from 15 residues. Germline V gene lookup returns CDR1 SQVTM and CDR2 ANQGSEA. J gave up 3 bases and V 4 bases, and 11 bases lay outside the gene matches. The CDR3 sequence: CSVVQGPTGVYEQYF. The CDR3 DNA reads TGCAGCGTTGTACAGGGCCCGACAGGGGTCTACGAGCAGTACTTC.

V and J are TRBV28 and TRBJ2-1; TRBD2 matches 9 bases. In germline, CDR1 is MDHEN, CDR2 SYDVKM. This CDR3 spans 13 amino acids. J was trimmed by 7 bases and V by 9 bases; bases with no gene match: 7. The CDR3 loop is CASYSGRRNEQFF. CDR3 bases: TGTGCCAGTTATAGCGGGAGACGGAATGAGCAGTTCTTC. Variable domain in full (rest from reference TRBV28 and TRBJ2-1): DVKVTQSSRYLVKRTGEKVFLECVQDMDHENMFWYRQDPGLGLRLIYFSYDVKMKEKGDIPEGYSVSREKKERFSLILESASTNQTSMYLCASYSGRRNEQFFGPGTRLTVL.

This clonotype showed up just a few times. The CDR3 DNA follows: TGCAGTGCTAAACCCTGGGGCGGGAGGGCTCTCAACGAGCAGTACTTC. Protein: CSAKPWGGRALNEQYF. The genes are TRBV20-1 and TRBJ2-7, with 9 positions matching TRBD2. CDR1 DFQATT and CDR2 SNEGSKA come from the germline V gene (reference sequence). CDR3 length: 16 residues. Trimming took 4 bases from V and 5 from J; bases not matched to a gene: 15.

The CDR3 sequence is CASSGISGRYEQYF. As DNA, the CDR3 is TGTGCCAGCAGCGGAATTAGCGGGAGGTACGAGCAGTACTTC. The chain couples TRBV7-2 to TRBJ2-7; 10 nucleotides agree with TRBD2. CDR1 and CDR2 from the germline V gene are SGHTA and FQGNSA. The CDR3 is 14 amino acids. The junction had 5 bases not matched to a gene; V was cut back by 5 bases and J by 4 bases.

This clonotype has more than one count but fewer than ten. The CDR3 DNA reads TGTGCCAGCACAGGGAGTTGGGGATACAATGAGCAGTTCTTC. Translated: CASTGSWGYNEQFF. The chain uses TRBV19 and TRBJ2-1; perhaps TRBD1 as D (6 bases). Germline V gene lookup returns CDR1 LNHDA and CDR2 SQIVND (reference sequence). The CDR3 covers 14 residues. V dropped 9 bases and J dropped 4 bases, with 16 bases sitting between them.

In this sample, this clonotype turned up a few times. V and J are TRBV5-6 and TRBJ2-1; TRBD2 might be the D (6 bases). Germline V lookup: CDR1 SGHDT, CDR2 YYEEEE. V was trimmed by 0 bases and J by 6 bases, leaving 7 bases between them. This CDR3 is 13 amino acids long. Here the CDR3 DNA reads TGTGCCAGCAGCTTGGTTAGCGGCAATGAGCAGTTCTTC. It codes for CASSLVSGNEQFF.

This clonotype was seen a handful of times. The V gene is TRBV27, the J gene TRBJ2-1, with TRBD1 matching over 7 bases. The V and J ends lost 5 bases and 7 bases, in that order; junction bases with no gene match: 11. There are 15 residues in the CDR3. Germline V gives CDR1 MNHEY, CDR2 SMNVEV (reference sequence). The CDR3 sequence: CASSGPGTELNEQFF. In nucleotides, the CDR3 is TGTGCCAGCAGTGGCCCGGGGACAGAACTTAATGAGCAGTTCTTC.

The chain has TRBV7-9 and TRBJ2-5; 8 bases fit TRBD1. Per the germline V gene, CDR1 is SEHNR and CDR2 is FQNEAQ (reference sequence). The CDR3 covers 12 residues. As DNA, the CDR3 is TGTGCTAGTACGGACAGGGCGGAGACCCAGTACTTC. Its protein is CASTDRAETQYF.

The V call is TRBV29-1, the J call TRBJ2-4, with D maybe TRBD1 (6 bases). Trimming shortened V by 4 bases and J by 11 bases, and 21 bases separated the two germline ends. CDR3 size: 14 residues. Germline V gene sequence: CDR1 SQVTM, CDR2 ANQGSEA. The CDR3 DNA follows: TGCAGCGTTGTAGGTAGACAGGCCCTCGAGGTTCAGTACTTC. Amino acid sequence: CSVVGRQALEVQYF.

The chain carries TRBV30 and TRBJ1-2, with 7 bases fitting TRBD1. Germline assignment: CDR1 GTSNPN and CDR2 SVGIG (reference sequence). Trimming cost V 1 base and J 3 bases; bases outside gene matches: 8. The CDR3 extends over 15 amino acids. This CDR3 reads CAWSGLGQLYYGYTF. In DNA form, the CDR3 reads TGTGCCTGGAGTGGATTGGGACAGCTATACTATGGCTACACCTTC.

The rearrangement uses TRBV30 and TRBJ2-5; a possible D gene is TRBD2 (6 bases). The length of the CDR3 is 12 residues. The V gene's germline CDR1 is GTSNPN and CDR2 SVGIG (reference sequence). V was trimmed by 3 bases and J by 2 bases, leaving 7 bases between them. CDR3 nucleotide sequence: TGTGCCTGGAGGGGGGGACAAGAGACCCAGTACTTC. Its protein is CAWRGGQETQYF.